This TCR beta chain was recorded in a study of OX40 agonist ivuxolimab in advanced cancers. Study background: Age averaged around 60 years (range roughly 20 to 90), and about 86% were male. Three patients got partial responses; one had hepatocellular carcinoma and two had cutaneous melanoma.

Germline-derived CDR1 and CDR2 are WSHSY and SAAADI. J gave up 2 bases and V 5 bases, and 15 bases lay outside the gene matches. This CDR3 region has 17 residues. Autoimmune disease history or systemic immunosuppression led to patient exclusion. Libraries were prepared by immunoSEQ multiplex PCR; TCRdb keeps only in-frame clonotypes and omits some of them. Counted here are around 43,000 clones, roughly 86% occurring once; the ten biggest clones make up 10% to 15%. The clonotype was recovered from an adult with an advanced solid tumor such as melanoma, head and neck, liver or kidney cancer. The chain recombines TRBV10-2 with TRBJ2-7; TRBD2 matches 7 bases. The sequencing here drew on CD4+ or CD8+ T cells sorted from blood, taken in a trial of the OX40 agonist ivuxolimab. The CDR3 here is CASSLQPSSGGAYEQYF. The CDR3 nucleotides read TGCGCCAGCAGTCTCCAACCTTCTAGTGGGGGGGCCTACGAGCAGTACTTC.